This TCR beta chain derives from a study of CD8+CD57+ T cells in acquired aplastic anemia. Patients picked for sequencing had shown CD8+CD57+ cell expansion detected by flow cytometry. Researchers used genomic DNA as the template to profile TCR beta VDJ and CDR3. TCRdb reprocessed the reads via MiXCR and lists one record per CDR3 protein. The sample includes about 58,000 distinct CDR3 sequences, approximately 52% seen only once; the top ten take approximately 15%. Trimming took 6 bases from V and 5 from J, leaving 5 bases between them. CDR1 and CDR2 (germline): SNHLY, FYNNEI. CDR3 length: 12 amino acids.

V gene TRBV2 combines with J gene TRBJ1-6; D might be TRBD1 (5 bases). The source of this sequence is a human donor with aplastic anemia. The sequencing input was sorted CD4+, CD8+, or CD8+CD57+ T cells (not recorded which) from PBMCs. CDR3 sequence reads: CASRTDNSPLHF. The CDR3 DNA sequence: TGTGCCAGCAGGACAGATAATTCACCCCTCCACTTT.